Listed below are T cell receptor beta chains from one sample, sequenced in a study of CD8 T cells in Susac syndrome. TCRdb itself ran the immunoSEQ multiplex PCR reads through MiXCR, one entry per CDR3 protein. This sample yields some 130,000 distinct CDR3 sequences, of which approximately 95% are seen a single time; approximately 0.18% belongs to the top ten. Sequences were obtained from CD8+ T cells from PBMCs. The receptor source for this set is a human donor with Susac syndrome. Both conserved end residues are part of each CDR3. D genes are given only for firm matches. The size of a clone is reported for some rows only, either as once, few or many, or as a class for expanded clones.

D,V,J,size,CDR3,DNA
TRBD1,TRBV25-1,TRBJ2-7,NA,CASSETGDEPYEQYF,TGTGCCAGCAGTGAGACAGGGGACGAGCCCTACGAGCAGTACTTC
NA,TRBV29-1,TRBJ2-7,NA,CSVTGTETYEQYF,TGCAGCGTTACCGGGACGGAAACCTACGAGCAGTACTTC
NA,TRBV27,TRBJ1-1,NA,CASSLSTSTEAFF,TGTGCCAGCAGTTTATCGACCTCCACTGAAGCTTTCTTT
NA,TRBV5-4,TRBJ2-1,NA,CASSGTGYNEQFF,TGTGCCAGCAGCGGCACAGGCTACAATGAGCAGTTCTTC
NA,TRBV6-1,TRBJ1-2,few,CASGEDYGYTF,TGTGCCAGCGGTGAGGACTATGGCTACACCTTC
NA,TRBV9,TRBJ1-2,NA,CASSGAGLNFGYTF,TGTGCCAGCAGCGGAGCTGGACTGAACTTTGGCTACACCTTC
NA,TRBV11-2,TRBJ1-1,NA,CASSFGGVVTEAFF,TGTGCCAGCAGCTTCGGCGGGGTGGTCACTGAAGCTTTCTTT
TRBD2,TRBV19,TRBJ2-3,NA,CASSPRLAGEYTQYF,TGTGCCAGTAGTCCAAGACTAGCGGGAGAATATACGCAGTATTTT
NA,TRBV28,TRBJ1-2,NA,CASSRAGSSIF,TGTGCCAGCAGTCGTGCCGGGTCCTCGATCTTC
TRBD2,TRBV28,TRBJ2-7,NA,CASSFGSGINYEQYF,TGTGCCAGCAGTTTCGGTAGCGGGATCAACTACGAGCAGTACTTC
TRBD1,TRBV6-6,TRBJ1-2,NA,CASFEDREVYGYTF,TGTGCCAGTTTCGAGGACAGGGAAGTATATGGCTACACCTTC
NA,TRBV9,TRBJ2-3,NA,CASSVGAGPDTQYF,TGTGCCAGCAGCGTAGGAGCGGGCCCAGATACGCAGTATTTT
NA,TRBV7-9,TRBJ1-1,NA,CASSLDMNTEAFF,TGTGCCAGCAGCTTGGATATGAACACTGAAGCTTTCTTT
TRBD1,TRBV7-9,TRBJ1-5,NA,CASSLTGGHQPQHF,TGTGCCAGCAGCTTGACAGGGGGCCATCAGCCCCAGCATTTT
NA,TRBV6-5,TRBJ1-4,NA,CASSYGEKLFF,TGTGCCAGCAGTTACGGGGAAAAACTGTTTTTT
TRBD1,TRBV10-3,TRBJ1-1,NA,CATRIEVRQGRSEAFF,TGTGCCACGAGAATCGAAGTCCGACAGGGCCGGTCTGAAGCTTTCTTT
NA,TRBV14,TRBJ1-1,NA,CASSQAVGWTEAFF,TGTGCCAGCAGCCAAGCTGTGGGGTGGACTGAAGCTTTCTTT
TRBD2,TRBV3-1,TRBJ2-1,NA,CASSRSGGGHNEQFF,TGTGCCAGCAGCCGGAGCGGGGGAGGCCACAATGAGCAGTTCTTC
NA,TRBV7-9,TRBJ1-2,NA,CASSPEGQGNYGYTF,TGTGCCAGCAGCCCAGAAGGGCAGGGCAACTATGGCTACACCTTC
NA,TRBV6-5,TRBJ2-1,NA,CASSYLGYEQFF,TGTGCCAGCAGTTACCTGGGCTATGAGCAGTTCTTC
NA,TRBV20-1,TRBJ2-1,NA,CSAHYNNEQFF,TGCAGTGCCCACTATAACAATGAGCAGTTCTTC
NA,TRBV6-1,TRBJ1-2,NA,CASTTSPTAGHYGYTF,TGTGCCAGCACCACCTCCCCTACCGCAGGGCACTATGGCTACACCTTC
NA,TRBV12-3/TRBV12-4,TRBJ1-1,NA,CASRGWNTEAFF,TGTGCCAGCCGGGGCTGGAACACTGAAGCTTTCTTT
NA,TRBV28,TRBJ2-2,NA,CASRMVGPAHTGELFF,TGTGCCAGCAGAATGGTCGGCCCAGCGCACACCGGGGAGCTGTTTTTT
NA,TRBV6-5,TRBJ2-1,once,CASSYYSDNEQFF,TGTGCCAGCAGTTACTATAGCGACAATGAGCAGTTCTTC
NA,TRBV13,TRBJ2-4,NA,CASSLAVGSERNIQYF,TGTGCCAGCAGCTTAGCGGTCGGGAGTGAGAGAAACATTCAGTACTTC